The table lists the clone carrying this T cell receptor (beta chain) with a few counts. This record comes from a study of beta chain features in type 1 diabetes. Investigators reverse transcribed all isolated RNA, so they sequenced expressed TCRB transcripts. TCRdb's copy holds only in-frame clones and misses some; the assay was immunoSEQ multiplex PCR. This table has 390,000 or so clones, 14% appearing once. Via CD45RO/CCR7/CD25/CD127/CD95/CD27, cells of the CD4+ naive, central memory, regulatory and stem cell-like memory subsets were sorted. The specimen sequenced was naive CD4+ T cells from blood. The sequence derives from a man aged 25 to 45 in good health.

DNA of the CDR3: TGTGCCAGCAAAGACAGGGATCAAATCTATGGCTACACCTTC. This sequence encodes CASKDRDQIYGYTF. The V call is TRBV6-6, the J call TRBJ1-2; TRBD1 matches at 7 bases. Germline CDR1 is MNHNY and CDR2 is SVGAGI (reference sequence). This CDR3 comprises 14 residues. V was pared by 7 bases and J by 4 bases, with 9 bases of the junction left unmatched.